This T cell receptor (beta chain) is from a study of T cell responses to AZD1222 COVID-19 vaccine. Germline lookup yields CDR1 ENHRY and CDR2 SYGVKD. V lost 2 bases, J lost 7 bases, and 8 bases lay in between. This CDR3 contains 13 residues. Profiling relied on immunoSEQ multiplex PCR, and the TCRdb table lists in-frame clones only, not all of them. The table shows 100,000 to 150,000 clones, with 80% to 95% occurring only once. Study results and limitations: White British ancestry dominated among donors, who included more females, and clonal diversity was possibly underestimated.

Of note for this clone: Its antigen remains unidentified.

V is TRBV10-3 and J is TRBJ1-4; D is ambiguous. Sequencing was performed on peripheral blood, taken 28 days after the second AZD1222 dose. The clonotype originates from an adult who received the AZD1222 COVID-19 vaccine. CDR3 coding DNA: TGTGCCATCAGTGAGAGGGAGATTGAAAAACTGTTTTTT. As protein: CAISEREIEKLFF.